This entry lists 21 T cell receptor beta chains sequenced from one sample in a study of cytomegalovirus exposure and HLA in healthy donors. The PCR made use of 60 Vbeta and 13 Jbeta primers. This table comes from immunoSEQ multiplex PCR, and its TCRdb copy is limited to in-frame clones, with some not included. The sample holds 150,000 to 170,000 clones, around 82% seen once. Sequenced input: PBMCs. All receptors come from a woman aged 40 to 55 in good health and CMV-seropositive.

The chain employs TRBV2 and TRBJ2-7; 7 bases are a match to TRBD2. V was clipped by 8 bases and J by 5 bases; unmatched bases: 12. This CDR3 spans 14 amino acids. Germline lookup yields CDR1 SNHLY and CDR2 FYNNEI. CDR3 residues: CASHLGGGGHEQYF. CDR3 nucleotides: TGTGCCAGCCATTTGGGGGGGGGTGGCCACGAGCAGTACTTC.

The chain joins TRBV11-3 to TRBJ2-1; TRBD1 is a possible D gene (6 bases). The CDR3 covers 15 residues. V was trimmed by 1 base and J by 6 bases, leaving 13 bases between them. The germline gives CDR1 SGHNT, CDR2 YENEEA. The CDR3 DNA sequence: TGTGCCAGCAGCTTAGGGGACAACGTCCTCAATGAGCAGTTCTTC. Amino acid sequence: CASSLGDNVLNEQFF.

CDR3 sequence (DNA): TGTGCCAGCAGTTTAGGTAGCGGGAGTTCGAATACGCAGTATTTT. It yields the protein CASSLGSGSSNTQYF. The V and J genes are TRBV27 and TRBJ2-3; 9 bases are shared with TRBD2. J lost 7 bases, V lost 2 bases, and 7 bases had no gene match. The CDR3 contains 15 residues. CDR1 and CDR2 from the germline V gene are MNHEY and SMNVEV (reference sequence).

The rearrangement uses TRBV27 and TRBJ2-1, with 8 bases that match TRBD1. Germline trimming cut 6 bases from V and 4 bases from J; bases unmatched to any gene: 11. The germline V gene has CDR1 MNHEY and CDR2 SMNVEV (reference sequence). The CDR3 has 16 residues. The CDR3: CASSRKTGAGYNEQFF. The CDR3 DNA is TGTGCCAGCAGCCGAAAGACAGGGGCTGGATACAATGAGCAGTTCTTC.

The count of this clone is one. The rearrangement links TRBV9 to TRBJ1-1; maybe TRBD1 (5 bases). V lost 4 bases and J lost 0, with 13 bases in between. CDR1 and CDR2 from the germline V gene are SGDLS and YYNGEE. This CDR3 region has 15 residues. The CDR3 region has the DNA TGTGCCAGCAGCCCAGAAGCAGGGTTGAACACTGAAGCTTTCTTT. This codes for CASSPEAGLNTEAFF.

For the CDR3, the DNA is TGTGCCAGCAGCTTACTCTATCAAAACACCGGGGAGCTGTTTTTT. Protein sequence: CASSLLYQNTGELFF. The chain recombines TRBV5-5 with TRBJ2-2; D is unclear. Germline lookup yields CDR1 SGHKS and CDR2 YYEKEE (reference sequence). Trimming removed 2 bases from V and 2 bases from J, with 10 bases in between. CDR3 length equals 15 residues. The whole variable domain, remainder taken from reference TRBV5-5 and TRBJ2-2, is DAGVTQSPTHLIKTRGQQVTLRCSPISGHKSVSWYQQVLGQGPQFIFQYYEKEERGRGNFPDRFSARQFPNYSSELNVNALLLGDSALYLCASSLLYQNTGELFFGEGSRLTVL.

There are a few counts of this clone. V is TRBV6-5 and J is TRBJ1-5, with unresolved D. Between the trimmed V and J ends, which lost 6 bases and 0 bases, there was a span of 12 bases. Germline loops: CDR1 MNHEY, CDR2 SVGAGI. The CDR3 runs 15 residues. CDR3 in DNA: TGTGCCAGCAGAAGAACAGTAAATAGCAATCAGCCCCAGCATTTT. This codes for CASRRTVNSNQPQHF.

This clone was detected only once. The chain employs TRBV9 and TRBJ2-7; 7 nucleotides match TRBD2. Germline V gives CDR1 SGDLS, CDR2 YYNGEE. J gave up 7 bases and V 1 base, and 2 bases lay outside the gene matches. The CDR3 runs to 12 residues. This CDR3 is CASSVFGGEQYF. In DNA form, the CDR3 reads TGTGCCAGCAGCGTATTCGGGGGGGAGCAGTACTTC.

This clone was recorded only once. The CDR3 loop is CASSLWAGMNTEAFF. CDR3 nucleotides: TGCGCCAGCAGCTTGTGGGCAGGAATGAACACTGAAGCTTTCTTT. The chain joins TRBV5-1 to TRBJ1-1, with D uncertain. Trimming pared 1 base from V and 0 bases from J, leaving 10 bases between. Looked up from germline, CDR1 is SGHRS and CDR2 is YFSETQ. The CDR3 covers 15 residues. The full variable domain, completed using reference TRBV5-1 and TRBJ1-1, is KAGVTQTPRYLIKTRGQQVTLSCSPISGHRSVSWYQQTPGQGLQFLFEYFSETQRNKGNFPGRFSGRQFSNSRSEMNVSTLELGDSALYLCASSLWAGMNTEAFFGQGTRLTVV.

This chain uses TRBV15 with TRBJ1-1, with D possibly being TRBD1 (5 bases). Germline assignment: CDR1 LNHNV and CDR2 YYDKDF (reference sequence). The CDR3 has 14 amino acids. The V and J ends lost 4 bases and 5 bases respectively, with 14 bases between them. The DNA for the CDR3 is TGTGCCACCAGCAACCCCGACAGACTGACTGAAGCTTTCTTT. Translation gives CATSNPDRLTEAFF.

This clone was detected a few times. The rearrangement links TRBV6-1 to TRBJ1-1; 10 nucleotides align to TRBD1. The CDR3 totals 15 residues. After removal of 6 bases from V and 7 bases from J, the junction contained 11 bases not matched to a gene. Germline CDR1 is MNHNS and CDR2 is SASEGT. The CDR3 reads CASRAETGGGGEAFF. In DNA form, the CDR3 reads TGTGCCAGCAGAGCCGAGACAGGGGGCGGTGGTGAAGCTTTCTTT.

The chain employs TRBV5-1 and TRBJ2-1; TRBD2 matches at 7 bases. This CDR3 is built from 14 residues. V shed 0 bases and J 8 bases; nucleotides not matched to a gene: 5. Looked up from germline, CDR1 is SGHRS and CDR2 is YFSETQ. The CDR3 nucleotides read TGCGCCAGCAGCTTGGCCGCAGGGAGGGATGAGCAGTTCTTC. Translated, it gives CASSLAAGRDEQFF.

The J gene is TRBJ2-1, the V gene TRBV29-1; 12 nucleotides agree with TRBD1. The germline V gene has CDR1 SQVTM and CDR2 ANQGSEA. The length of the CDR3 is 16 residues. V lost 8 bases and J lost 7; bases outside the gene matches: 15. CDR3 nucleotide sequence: TGCAGCTCCGGGACAGGGGGCGTTAGCGGGAGAAATGAGCAGTTCTTC. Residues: CSSGTGGVSGRNEQFF.

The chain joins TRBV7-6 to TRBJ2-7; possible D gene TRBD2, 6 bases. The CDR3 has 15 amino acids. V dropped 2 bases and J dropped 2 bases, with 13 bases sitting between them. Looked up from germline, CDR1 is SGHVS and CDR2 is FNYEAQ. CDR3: CASSLIQRAPYEQYF. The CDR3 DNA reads TGTGCCAGCAGCTTAATCCAGCGGGCCCCCTACGAGCAGTACTTC.

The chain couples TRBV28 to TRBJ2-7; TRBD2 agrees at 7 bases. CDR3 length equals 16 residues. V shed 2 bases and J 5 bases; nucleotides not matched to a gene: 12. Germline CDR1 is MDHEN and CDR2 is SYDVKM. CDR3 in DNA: TGTGCCAGCAGTTTACGTGGACTAGTGGATAGGCACGAGCAGTACTTC. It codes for CASSLRGLVDRHEQYF. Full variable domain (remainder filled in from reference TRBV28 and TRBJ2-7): DVKVTQSSRYLVKRTGEKVFLECVQDMDHENMFWYRQDPGLGLRLIYFSYDVKMKEKGDIPEGYSVSREKKERFSLILESASTNQTSMYLCASSLRGLVDRHEQYFGPGTRLTVT.

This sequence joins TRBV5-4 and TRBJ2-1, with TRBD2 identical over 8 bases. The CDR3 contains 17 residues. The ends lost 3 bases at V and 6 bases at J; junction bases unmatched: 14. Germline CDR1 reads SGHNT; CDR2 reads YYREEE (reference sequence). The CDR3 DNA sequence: TGTGCCAGCAGCTCAGAGTTCGGGTCTAGCGGGCCCAATGAGCAGTTCTTC. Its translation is CASSSEFGSSGPNEQFF.

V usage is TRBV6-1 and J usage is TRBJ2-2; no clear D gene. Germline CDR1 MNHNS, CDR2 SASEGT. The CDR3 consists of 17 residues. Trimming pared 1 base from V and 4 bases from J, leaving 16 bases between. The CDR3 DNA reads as TGTGCCAGCAGTGAAGTAAGGATGACTGGCAGCACCGGGGAGCTGTTTTTT. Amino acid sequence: CASSEVRMTGSTGELFF.

The CDR3 sequence: CASSEVGRPRIGELFF. CDR3 DNA: TGCGCCAGCAGTGAAGTCGGGAGGCCGAGGATCGGGGAGCTGTTTTTT. V is TRBV10-2 and J is TRBJ2-2, with TRBD2 matching 7 bases. Trimming cost V 3 bases and J 7 bases; bases outside gene matches: 11. The germline gives CDR1 WSHSY, CDR2 SAAADI. CDR3 length: 16 residues.

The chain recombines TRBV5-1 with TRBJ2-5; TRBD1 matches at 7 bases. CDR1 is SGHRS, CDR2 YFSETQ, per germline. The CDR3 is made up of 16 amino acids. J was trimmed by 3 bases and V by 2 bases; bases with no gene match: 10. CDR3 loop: CASSLRLRGLEETQYF. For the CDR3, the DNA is TGCGCCAGCAGCTTACGACTTAGGGGGCTAGAAGAGACCCAGTACTTC.

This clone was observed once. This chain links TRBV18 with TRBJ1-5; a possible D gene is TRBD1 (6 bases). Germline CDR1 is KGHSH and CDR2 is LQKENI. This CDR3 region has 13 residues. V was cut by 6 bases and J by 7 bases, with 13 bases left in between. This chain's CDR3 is CASSLQGYQPQHF. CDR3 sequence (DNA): TGTGCCAGCTCGTTACAGGGATACCAGCCCCAGCATTTT.

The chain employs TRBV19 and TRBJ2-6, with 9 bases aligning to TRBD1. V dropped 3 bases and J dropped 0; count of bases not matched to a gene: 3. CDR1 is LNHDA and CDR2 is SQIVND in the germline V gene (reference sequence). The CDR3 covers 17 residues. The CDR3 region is CASSIRQGDSGANVLTF. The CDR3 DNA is TGTGCCAGTAGTATTCGACAGGGGGACTCTGGGGCCAACGTCCTGACTTTC.